Below are 10 T cell receptor beta chains sequenced from a single sample in a study of T cells in Graves' hyperthyroidism and ophthalmopathy. Amplification of TCR beta CDR3 regions was performed using RNA transcripts as template. HTBI primers were employed in a first-round RT-PCR of the TCR CDR3. TCRdb ran MiXCR on the multiplex PCR reads and lists one entry per CDR3 protein. The repertoire has about 690,000 distinct CDR3 sequences, around a sixth of them found once; the top ten carry 15%. Sequencing input: blood. All receptors come from a man in his fifties or sixties with Graves' hyperthyroidism.

This clonotype was detected many times. The J gene is TRBJ2-6, the V gene TRBV7-9; TRBD2 aligns across 7 bases. J gave up 0 bases and V 0 bases, and 2 bases lay outside the gene matches. The germline gives CDR1 SEHNR, CDR2 FQNEAQ (reference sequence). CDR3 size: 17 residues. In DNA form, the CDR3 reads TGTGCCAGCAGCTTAGCTAGCGGGCCCTCTGGGGCCAACGTCCTGACTTTC. Translated: CASSLASGPSGANVLTF.

This clonotype has at least ten counts. The rearrangement uses TRBV11-2 and TRBJ1-1, with D possibly being TRBD1 (5 bases). V lost 3 bases to trimming and J lost 8 bases, with 13 bases between them. CDR3 length equals 13 residues. Germline-derived CDR1 and CDR2 are SGHAT and FQNNGV. The CDR3 DNA reads as TGTGCCAGCAGCTTTAATCCGAGGACAGAAGCTTTCTTT. Encoded protein: CASSFNPRTEAFF. The full variable domain, in which reference TRBV11-2 and TRBJ1-1 provide the parts outside the CDR3, is EAGVAQSPRYKIIEKRQSVAFWCNPISGHATLYWYQQILGQGPKLLIQFQNNGVVDDSQLPKDRFSAERLKGVDSTLKIQPAKLEDSAVYLCASSFNPRTEAFFGQGTRLTVV.

This clonotype came up many times. A much larger clone lies one base from this, so it may be a read error. The chain is built from TRBV6-1 and TRBJ1-1; D is uncertain. The CDR3 has 11 amino acids. V lost 7 bases, J lost 1 base, and 4 bases lay in between. Germline CDR1 and CDR2: MNHNS and SASEGT. DNA for the CDR3: TGTGCCAGCAAGGGGAACACTGAAGCTTTCTTT. Protein product: CASKGNTEAFF.

This clonotype was observed many times. The rearrangement links TRBV30 to TRBJ1-4; D not resolved. Trimming shortened V by 4 bases and J by 8 bases, and 5 bases separated the two germline ends. The CDR3 spans 10 residues. The germline gives CDR1 GTSNPN, CDR2 SVGIG (reference sequence). CDR3 sequence: CAWNGEKLFF. CDR3 DNA sequence: TGTGCCTGGAACGGAGAAAAACTGTTTTTT.

This clonotype was seen ten or more times. The chain links TRBV7-2 to TRBJ2-5; D might be TRBD1 or TRBD2, each matching 5 bases. Trimming took 1 base from V and 5 from J, leaving 14 bases between them. Germline V gene lookup returns CDR1 SGHTA and CDR2 FQGNSA. This CDR3 is 15 amino acids long. The CDR3 reads CASSLVGDGAETQYF. CDR3 in DNA: TGTGCCAGCAGCTTAGTGGGGGATGGGGCGGAGACCCAGTACTTC.

This clonotype was counted many times. The gene calls are TRBV15 and TRBJ2-2; TRBD1 matches 11 bases. The germline CDR1 and CDR2 sequences are LNHNV and YYDKDF (reference sequence). V trimming: 2 bases; J trimming: 6 bases; junction bases outside the gene matches: 5. This CDR3 contains 16 residues. In nucleotides, the CDR3 is TGTGCCACCAGCAGAAATCCGGGACAGGGGGCCGGGGAGCTGTTTTTT. It translates to CATSRNPGQGAGELFF.

This clonotype occurred many times. This chain links TRBV6-5 with TRBJ2-3, with 7 bases fitting TRBD1. The CDR3 loop spans 17 amino acids. Germline trimming cut 7 bases from V and 0 bases from J; bases unmatched to any gene: 13. CDR1 and CDR2 from the germline V gene are MNHEY and SVGAGI. For the CDR3, the DNA is TGTGCCAGCAAACAGGGGTTTGGCGCCCTAAGCACAGATACGCAGTATTTT. Amino acid sequence: CASKQGFGALSTDTQYF.

This clonotype was detected ten times or more. V usage is TRBV11-1 and J usage is TRBJ2-5; D call uncertain. Trimming cost V 2 bases and J 0 bases, with 7 bases left between them. Germline loops: CDR1 SGHAT, CDR2 FQDESV (reference sequence). This CDR3 has 14 residues. The CDR3 region has the DNA TGTGCCAGCAGCTTAAGCTACAACCAAGAGACCCAGTACTTC. Protein product: CASSLSYNQETQYF.

This clonotype came up a few times. The J gene is TRBJ1-1, the V gene TRBV6-5; D ambiguous. This CDR3 spans 17 amino acids. Per germline, CDR1 MNHEY and CDR2 SVGAGI. The germline V and J ends were trimmed by 2 bases and 1 base, with 17 bases remaining between them. DNA of the CDR3: TGTGCCAGCAGTTACCCACCCAGGTCGTTGGAGAACACTGAAGCTTTCTTT. Translating it yields CASSYPPRSLENTEAFF.

The sample holds many counts of this clonotype. CDR3 sequence: CASSQAGTALADTQYF. As DNA, the CDR3 is TGTGCCAGCAGCCAAGCCGGGACGGCCCTAGCAGATACGCAGTATTTT. V usage is TRBV3-1 and J usage is TRBJ2-3; D possibly matches TRBD1 or TRBD2 (5 bases each). V was cut by 1 base and J by 4 bases, with 15 bases left in between. The CDR3 length is 16 residues. Germline assignment: CDR1 LGHDT and CDR2 YNNKEL (reference sequence).